This T cell receptor beta chain derives from a study of early T cells in non-severe SARS-CoV-2 infection. At the level of the study: Sequencing input comprised bulk RNA from unsorted whole blood; chain pairing was not available.

Study results and limitations: VDJdb matching, biased toward anti-spike CD8 responses, missed private and CD4 specificities.

Attached unique molecular identifiers marked individual cDNA molecules. TCRdb used MiXCR to reprocess the 5' RACE reads, holding one entry per CDR3 protein. The table has tens of thousands of distinct CDR3 sequences, more than 12% seen once. V gave up 0 bases and J gave up 2 bases, with 12 bases separating them. Germline V gene data show CDR1 as SGHRS and CDR2 as YFSETQ. The CDR3 runs to 15 residues. Comments on this clonotype: Its antigen remains unidentified.

The receptor was derived from an adult who was a healthcare worker with PCR-confirmed SARS-CoV-2 infection or an uninfected control (not recorded which). The chain employs TRBV5-1 and TRBJ2-7; D gene unclear. Sequencing used whole blood. The CDR3, as DNA: TGCGCCAGCAGCTTGGCCCCTTCGAGGACCTACGAGCAGTACTTC. Translating it yields CASSLAPSRTYEQYF.